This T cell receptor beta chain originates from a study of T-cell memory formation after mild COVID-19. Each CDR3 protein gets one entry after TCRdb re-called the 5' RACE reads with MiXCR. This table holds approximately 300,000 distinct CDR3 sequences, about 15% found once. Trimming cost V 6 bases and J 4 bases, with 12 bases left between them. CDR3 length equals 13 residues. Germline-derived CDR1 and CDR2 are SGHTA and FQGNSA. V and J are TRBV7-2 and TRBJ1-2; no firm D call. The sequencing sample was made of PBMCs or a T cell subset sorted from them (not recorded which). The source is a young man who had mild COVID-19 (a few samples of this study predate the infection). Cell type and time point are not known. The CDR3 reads CASSPSLIYGYTF. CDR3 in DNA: TGTGCCAGCAGTCCGAGCCTGATCTATGGCTACACCTTC.